This T cell receptor (beta chain) comes out of a study of cytomegalovirus exposure and HLA in healthy donors. General study points: A later analysis revealed that TCR association rates differed between HLA loci, peaking at DRB1 and bottoming out at HLA-C. The records held CMV serostatus as the only immune exposure information. Analysis performed later showed TCR beta chains linked to HLA being more clonally expanded than equally common others.

Comments on this clone: The antigen is not known.

13 Jbeta primers and 60 Vbeta primers were used for the PCR. The table came from immunoSEQ multiplex PCR; TCRdb's copy has only in-frame clones and leaves some out. The sample lists roughly 80,000 clones, under 80% occurring once. CDR3 length equals 12 residues. The germline V gene has CDR1 SEHNR and CDR2 FQNEAQ (reference sequence). V shed 1 base and J shed 8 bases, with 5 bases lying between them. The rearrangement joins TRBV7-9 to TRBJ1-4; D uncertain. The receptor was derived from a male donor in good health and CMV-seropositive. Sequenced material: PBMCs. CDR3 loop: CASSLDWEKLFF. The CDR3 DNA follows: TGTGCCAGCAGCTTAGACTGGGAAAAACTGTTTTTT.